This T cell receptor beta chain was identified during a study of regulatory T cells in long-lasting Graves disease. This clonotype occurred many times. Both iRepertoire HTBI primers and Arm-PCR of CDR3 regions were used to build the TCR beta libraries. TCRdb re-called the multiplex PCR reads through MiXCR, storing one row per CDR3 protein. The top ten clones hold approximately 14% of a sample with approximately 270,000 distinct CDR3 sequences, approximately 18% of them seen once. The CDR3 runs to 15 residues. Germline V gene lookup returns CDR1 MNHEY and CDR2 SVGEGT. Unmatched junction bases numbered 4, after V lost 5 bases and J lost 0 bases. Time point specified: newly diagnosed GD, antithyroid drugs for less than 3 months. With RNA extracted from PBMCs as input, the TCR library was made. This sample also appeared in a second study, on T cells in Graves' hyperthyroidism and ophthalmopathy. Per that study: It was uncontrolled infection, other autoimmune disease, pregnancy or lactation that excluded patients.

This chain uses TRBV6-2 or TRBV6-3 with TRBJ2-1; 7 nucleotides line up with TRBD2. This TCR came from a woman under 40 with Graves disease. The sample consisted of peripheral blood mononuclear cells (PBMCs), taken at new diagnosis, from a patient treated with antithyroid drugs. The CDR3 sequence is CASSNGGSSYNEQFF. DNA of the CDR3: TGTGCCAGCAGTAACGGGGGGAGCTCCTACAATGAGCAGTTCTTC.